What follows describes a single T cell receptor (beta chain). The antigen is undetermined. This specimen belongs to a study of human T cells and chemical hapten exposure. The overall study: Patients, mostly women, had alopecia areata, alopecia totalis or alopecia universalis.

Overall study results and limits: Significantly more large CDR3 similarity clusters arose among expanded TCRs than among controls.

The library put unique molecular identifiers onto individual cDNA molecules. TCRdb recomputed calls from the RACE reads with MiXCR, one row per CDR3 protein. The sample holds around 160,000 distinct CDR3 sequences, roughly 15% seen once. Time point noted: patch test 1, 2 weeks after DPC sensitization. Indicated treatment: therapeutic diphenylcyclopropenone sensitization with weekly scalp DPC. The sequenced sample was whole blood, obtained in connection with sensitization to the hapten diphenylcyclopropenone (DPC). This TCR derives from a woman in her thirties with alopecia areata. Some clones in this sample may be carry-over from other donors' samples.

In DNA form, the CDR3 reads TGTGCCAGCAGCCCGCGCGAGTCCAATGAGCAGTTCTTC. It codes for CASSPRESNEQFF. The chain employs TRBV7-3 and TRBJ2-1; D gene ambiguous. V was pared by 5 bases and J by 6 bases, with 11 bases between. CDR3 length equals 13 residues. The germline CDR1 and CDR2 sequences are SGHTA and FQGTGA. The full variable domain, in which reference TRBV7-3 and TRBJ2-1 provide the parts outside the CDR3, is GAGVSQTPSNKVTEKGKYVELRCDPISGHTALYWYRQSLGQGPEFLIYFQGTGAADDSGLPNDRFFAVRPEGSVSTLKIQRTERGDSAVYLCASSPRESNEQFFGPGTRLTVL.